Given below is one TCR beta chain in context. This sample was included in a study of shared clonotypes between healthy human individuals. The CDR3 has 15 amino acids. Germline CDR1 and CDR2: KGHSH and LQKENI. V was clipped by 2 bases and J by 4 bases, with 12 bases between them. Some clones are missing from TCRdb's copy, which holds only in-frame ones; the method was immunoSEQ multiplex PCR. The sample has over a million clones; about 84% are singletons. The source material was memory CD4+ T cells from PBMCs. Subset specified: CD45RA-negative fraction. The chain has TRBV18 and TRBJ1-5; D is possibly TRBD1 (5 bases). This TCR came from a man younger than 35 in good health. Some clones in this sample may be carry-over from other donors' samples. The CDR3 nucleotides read TGTGCCAGCTCACCAGGAAACGACAGAAATCAGCCCCAGCATTTT. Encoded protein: CASSPGNDRNQPQHF.